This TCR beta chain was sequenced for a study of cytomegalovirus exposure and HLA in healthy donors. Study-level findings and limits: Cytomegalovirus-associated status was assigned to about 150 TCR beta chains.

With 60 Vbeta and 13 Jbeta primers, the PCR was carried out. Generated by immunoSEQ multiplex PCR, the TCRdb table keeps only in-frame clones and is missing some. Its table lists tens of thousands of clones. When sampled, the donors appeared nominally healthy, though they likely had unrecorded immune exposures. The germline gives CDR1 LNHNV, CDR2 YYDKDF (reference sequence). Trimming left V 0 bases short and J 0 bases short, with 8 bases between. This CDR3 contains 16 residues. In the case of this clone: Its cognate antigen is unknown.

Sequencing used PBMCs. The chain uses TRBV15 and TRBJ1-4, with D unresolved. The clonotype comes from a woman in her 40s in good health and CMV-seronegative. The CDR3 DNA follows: TGTGCCACCAGCAGAGACTCCTTTCCAACTAATGAAAAACTGTTTTTT. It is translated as CATSRDSFPTNEKLFF.